This T cell receptor (beta chain) came from a study of post-analysis software for immune sequencing data. Study-level results: Elevated frequency relative to controls characterized several TRBV segments in patients, TRBV5-6, TRBV5-1 and TRBV20-1 among them. A significant reduction in normalized Chao1 diversity was observed in multiple sclerosis patients versus controls.

As for this clonotype: What it binds is not known. The conserved closing phenylalanine or tryptophan is absent in this CDR3, likely reflecting a read error.

cDNA libraries of TCR beta carried unique molecular identifiers. TCRdb reanalysed the PCR reads using MiXCR and keeps one entry per CDR3 protein. This repertoire shows 350,000 to 450,000 distinct CDR3 sequences, 35% to 45% found once; its top ten account for around 8%. Per germline, CDR1 DFQATT and CDR2 SNEGSKA (reference sequence). Unmatched junction bases numbered 7, after V lost 4 bases and J lost 2 bases. This CDR3 contains 14 residues. The sequence was collected from a girl aged 2-10 years with multiple sclerosis. The sequencing input was blood. The rearrangement uses TRBV20-1 and TRBJ2-5; 7 bases are shared with TRBD2. CDR3 sequence (DNA): TGCAGTGCTACCAGCGGGGTCCTACAAGAGACCCAGTACGTC. Translation: CSATSGVLQETQYV.